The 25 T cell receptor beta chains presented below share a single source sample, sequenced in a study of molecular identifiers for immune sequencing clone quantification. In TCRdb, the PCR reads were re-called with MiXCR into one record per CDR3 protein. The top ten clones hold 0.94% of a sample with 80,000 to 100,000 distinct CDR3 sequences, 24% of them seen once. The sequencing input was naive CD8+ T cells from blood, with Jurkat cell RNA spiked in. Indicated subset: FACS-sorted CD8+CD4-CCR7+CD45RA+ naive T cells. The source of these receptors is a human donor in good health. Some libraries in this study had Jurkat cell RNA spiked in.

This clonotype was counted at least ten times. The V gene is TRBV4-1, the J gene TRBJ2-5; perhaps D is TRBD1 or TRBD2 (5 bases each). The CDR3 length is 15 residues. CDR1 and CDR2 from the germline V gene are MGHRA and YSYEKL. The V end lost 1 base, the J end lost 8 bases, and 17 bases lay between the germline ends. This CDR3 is CASSQVEAQGVTQYF. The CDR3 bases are TGCGCCAGCAGCCAAGTGGAGGCCCAAGGGGTAACCCAGTACTTC.

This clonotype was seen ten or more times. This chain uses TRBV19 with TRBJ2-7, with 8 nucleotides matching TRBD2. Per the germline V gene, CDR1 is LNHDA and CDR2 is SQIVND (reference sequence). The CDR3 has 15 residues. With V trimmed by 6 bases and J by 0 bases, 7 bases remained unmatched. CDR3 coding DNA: TGTGCCAGTAGGCCGGGACTAGGGTACTCCTACGAGCAGTACTTC. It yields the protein CASRPGLGYSYEQYF. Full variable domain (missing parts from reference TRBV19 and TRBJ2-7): DGGITQSPKYLFRKEGQNVTLSCEQNLNHDAMYWYRQDPGQGLRLIYYSQIVNDFQKGDIAEGYSVSREKKESFPLTVTSAQKNPTAFYLCASRPGLGYSYEQYFGPGTRLTVT.

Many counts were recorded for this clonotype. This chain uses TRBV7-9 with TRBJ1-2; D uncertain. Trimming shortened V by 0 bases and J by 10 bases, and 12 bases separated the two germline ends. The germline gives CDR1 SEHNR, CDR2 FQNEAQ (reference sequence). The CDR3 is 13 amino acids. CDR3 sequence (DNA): TGTGCCAGCAGCTTAGCGAACGCGGACGACTACACCTTC. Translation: CASSLANADDYTF.

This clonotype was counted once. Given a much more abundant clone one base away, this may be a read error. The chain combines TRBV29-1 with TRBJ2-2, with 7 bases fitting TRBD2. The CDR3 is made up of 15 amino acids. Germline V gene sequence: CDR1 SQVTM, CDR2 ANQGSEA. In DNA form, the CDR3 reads TGCAGCGTCCAAGGGGCGGGAGTCACGGGCGGGGAGCTGCTTTTT. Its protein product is CSVQGAGVTGGELLF.

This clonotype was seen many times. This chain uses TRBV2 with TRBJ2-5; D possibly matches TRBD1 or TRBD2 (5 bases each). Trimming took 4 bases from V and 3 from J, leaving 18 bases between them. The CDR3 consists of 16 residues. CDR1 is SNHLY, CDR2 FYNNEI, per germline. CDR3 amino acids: CASSAYSGTVKETQYF. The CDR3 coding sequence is TGTGCCAGCAGTGCATACTCCGGGACCGTAAAAGAGACCCAGTACTTC.

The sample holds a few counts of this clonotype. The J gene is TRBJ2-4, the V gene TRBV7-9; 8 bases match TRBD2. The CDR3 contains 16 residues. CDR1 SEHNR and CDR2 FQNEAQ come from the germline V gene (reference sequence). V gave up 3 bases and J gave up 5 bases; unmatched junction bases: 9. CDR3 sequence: CASSFISTSGENIQYF. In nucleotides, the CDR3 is TGTGCCAGCAGCTTTATCAGTACTAGCGGAGAAAACATTCAGTACTTC.

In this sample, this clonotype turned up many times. The CDR3 protein is CASSEARQVSTDTQYF. The CDR3 region has the DNA TGTGCCAGCAGTGAAGCGCGGCAGGTTAGCACAGATACGCAGTATTTT. This chain links TRBV2 with TRBJ2-3; D gene ambiguous. Germline V lookup: CDR1 SNHLY, CDR2 FYNNEI. V was clipped by 0 bases and J by 0 bases, with 10 bases between them. CDR3 length: 16 amino acids.

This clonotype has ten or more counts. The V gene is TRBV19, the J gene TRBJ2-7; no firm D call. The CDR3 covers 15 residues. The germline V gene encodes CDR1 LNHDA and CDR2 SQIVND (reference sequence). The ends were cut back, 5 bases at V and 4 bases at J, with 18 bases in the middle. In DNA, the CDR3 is TGTGCCAGTAGTGAACCGGGTCAGAGCCTTTACGAGCAGTACTTC. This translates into CASSEPGQSLYEQYF.

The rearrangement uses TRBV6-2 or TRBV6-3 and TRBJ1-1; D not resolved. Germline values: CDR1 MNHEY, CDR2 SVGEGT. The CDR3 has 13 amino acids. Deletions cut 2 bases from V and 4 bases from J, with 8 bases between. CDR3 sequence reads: CASSYGPATEAFF. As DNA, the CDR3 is TGTGCCAGCAGTTACGGCCCGGCCACTGAAGCTTTCTTT.

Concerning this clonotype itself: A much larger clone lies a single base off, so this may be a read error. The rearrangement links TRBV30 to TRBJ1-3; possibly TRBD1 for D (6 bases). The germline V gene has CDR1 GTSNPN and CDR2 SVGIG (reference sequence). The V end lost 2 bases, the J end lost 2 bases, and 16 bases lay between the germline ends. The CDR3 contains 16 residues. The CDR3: CAWSPRGGAPGNTIYF. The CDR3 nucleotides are TGTGCCTGGAGTCCTCGCGGGGGGGCGCCTGGAAACACCATATATTTT.

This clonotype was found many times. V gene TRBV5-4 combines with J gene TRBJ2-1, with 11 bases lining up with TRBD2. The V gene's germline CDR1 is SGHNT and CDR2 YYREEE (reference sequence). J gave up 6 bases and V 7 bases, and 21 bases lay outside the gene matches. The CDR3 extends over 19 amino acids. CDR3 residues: CASGTGTSGVNPWGNEQFF. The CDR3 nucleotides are TGTGCCAGCGGTACCGGGACTAGCGGTGTAAATCCTTGGGGCAATGAGCAGTTCTTC.

The CDR3 spells CASSLSGGSSYEQYF. For the CDR3, the DNA is TGTGCCAGCAGTCTCTCGGGCGGGAGCTCCTACGAGCAGTACTTC. The gene calls are TRBV6-2 or TRBV6-3 and TRBJ2-7; 7 bases map to TRBD2. The V gene's germline CDR1 is MNHEY and CDR2 SVGEGT. The CDR3 runs to 15 residues. V gave up 5 bases and J gave up 0 bases; unmatched junction bases: 7.

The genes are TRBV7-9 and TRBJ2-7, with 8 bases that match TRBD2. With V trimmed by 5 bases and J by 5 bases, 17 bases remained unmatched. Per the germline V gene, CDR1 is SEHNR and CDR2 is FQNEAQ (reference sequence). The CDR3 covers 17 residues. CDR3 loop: CASSLPPKVSGSHEQYF. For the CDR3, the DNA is TGTGCCAGCAGCCTCCCCCCTAAGGTCAGCGGGAGTCACGAGCAGTACTTC.

This chain's CDR3 is CASSISGQEFEKLFF. The DNA for the CDR3 is TGTGCCAGTAGTATCTCAGGGCAAGAGTTTGAAAAACTGTTTTTT. J is TRBJ1-4 and V is TRBV19, with a tentative D call TRBD1 (5 bases). Trimming left V 3 bases short and J 7 bases short, with 15 bases between. The germline V gene has CDR1 LNHDA and CDR2 SQIVND (reference sequence). The CDR3 is 15 amino acids.

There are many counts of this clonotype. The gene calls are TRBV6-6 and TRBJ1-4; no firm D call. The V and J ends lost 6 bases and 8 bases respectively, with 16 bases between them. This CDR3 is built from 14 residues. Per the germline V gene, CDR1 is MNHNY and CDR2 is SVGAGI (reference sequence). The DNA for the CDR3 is TGTGCCAGCAGCCTTAATACCCTGGGAGAAAAACTGTTTTTT. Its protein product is CASSLNTLGEKLFF.

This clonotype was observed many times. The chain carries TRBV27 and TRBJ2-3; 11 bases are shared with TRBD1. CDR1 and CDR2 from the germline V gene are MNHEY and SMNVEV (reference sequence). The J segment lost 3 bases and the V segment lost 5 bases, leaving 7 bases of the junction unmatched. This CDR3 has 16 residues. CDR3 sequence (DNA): TGTGCCAGCAGTACAGGGACAGGGGGGTTGACAGATACGCAGTATTTT. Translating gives CASSTGTGGLTDTQYF.

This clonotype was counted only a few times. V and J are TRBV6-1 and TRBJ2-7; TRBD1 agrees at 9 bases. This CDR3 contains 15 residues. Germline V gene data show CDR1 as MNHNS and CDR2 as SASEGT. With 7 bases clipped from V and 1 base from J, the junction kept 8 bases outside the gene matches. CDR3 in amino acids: CASTNRQGVSYEQYF. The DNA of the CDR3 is TGTGCCAGCACCAATCGACAGGGGGTTTCCTACGAGCAGTACTTC.

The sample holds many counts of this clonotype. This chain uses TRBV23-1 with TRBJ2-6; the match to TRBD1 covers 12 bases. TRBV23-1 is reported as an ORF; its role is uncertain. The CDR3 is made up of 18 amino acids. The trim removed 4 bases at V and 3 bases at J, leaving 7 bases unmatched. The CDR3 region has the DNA TGCGCCAGCAGTCTAACCGGGACAGGGGGCTATGGGGCCAACGTCCTGACTTTC. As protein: CASSLTGTGGYGANVLTF.

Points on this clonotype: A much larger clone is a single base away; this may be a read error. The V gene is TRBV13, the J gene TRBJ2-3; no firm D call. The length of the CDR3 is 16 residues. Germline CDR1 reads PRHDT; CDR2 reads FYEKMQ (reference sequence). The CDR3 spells CASSPPGRAIPDTLYF. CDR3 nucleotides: TGTGCCAGCAGCCCCCCGGGTCGGGCTATCCCAGATACGCTGTATTTT.

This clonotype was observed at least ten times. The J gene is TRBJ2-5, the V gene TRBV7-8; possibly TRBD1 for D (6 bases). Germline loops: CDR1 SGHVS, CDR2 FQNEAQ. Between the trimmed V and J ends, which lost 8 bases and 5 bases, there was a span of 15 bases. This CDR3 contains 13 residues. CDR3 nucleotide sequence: TGTGCCAGCGCAATACCAGGGGAGGAGACCCAGTACTTC. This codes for CASAIPGEETQYF.

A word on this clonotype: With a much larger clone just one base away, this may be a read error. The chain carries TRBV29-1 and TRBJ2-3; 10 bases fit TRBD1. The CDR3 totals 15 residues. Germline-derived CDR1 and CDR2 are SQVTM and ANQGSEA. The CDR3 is CSVLLTGGVRDAQYF. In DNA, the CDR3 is TGCAGCGTTCTACTGACAGGGGGCGTCAGAGATGCGCAGTATTTT.

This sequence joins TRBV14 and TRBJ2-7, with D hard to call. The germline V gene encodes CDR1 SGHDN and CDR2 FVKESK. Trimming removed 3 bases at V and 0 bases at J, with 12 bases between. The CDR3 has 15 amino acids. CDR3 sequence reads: CASSQVTGHSYEQYF. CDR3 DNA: TGTGCCAGCAGCCAGGTTACCGGCCACTCCTACGAGCAGTACTTC.

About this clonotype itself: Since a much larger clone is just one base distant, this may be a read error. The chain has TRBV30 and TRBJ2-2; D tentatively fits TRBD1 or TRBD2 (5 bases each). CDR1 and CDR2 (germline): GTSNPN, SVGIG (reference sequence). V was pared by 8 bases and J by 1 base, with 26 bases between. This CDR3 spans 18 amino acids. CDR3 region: CARTYPGRITKNTGELFF. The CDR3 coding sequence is TGTGCCCGGACTTATCCGGGACGAATAACCAAGAACACCGGGGAGCTGTTTTTT.

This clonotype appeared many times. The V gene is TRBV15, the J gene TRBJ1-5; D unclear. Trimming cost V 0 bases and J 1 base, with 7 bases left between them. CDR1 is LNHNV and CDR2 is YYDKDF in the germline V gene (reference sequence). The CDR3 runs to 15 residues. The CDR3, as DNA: TGTGCCACCAGCAGAGATCATAAGAGCAATCAGCCCCAGCATTTT. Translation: CATSRDHKSNQPQHF.

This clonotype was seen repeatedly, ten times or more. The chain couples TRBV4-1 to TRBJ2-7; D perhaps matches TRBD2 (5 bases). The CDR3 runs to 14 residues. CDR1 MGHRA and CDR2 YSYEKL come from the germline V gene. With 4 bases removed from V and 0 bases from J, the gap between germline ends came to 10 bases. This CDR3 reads CASSPIGSSYEQYF. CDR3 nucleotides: TGCGCCAGCAGCCCGATAGGGAGCTCCTACGAGCAGTACTTC.